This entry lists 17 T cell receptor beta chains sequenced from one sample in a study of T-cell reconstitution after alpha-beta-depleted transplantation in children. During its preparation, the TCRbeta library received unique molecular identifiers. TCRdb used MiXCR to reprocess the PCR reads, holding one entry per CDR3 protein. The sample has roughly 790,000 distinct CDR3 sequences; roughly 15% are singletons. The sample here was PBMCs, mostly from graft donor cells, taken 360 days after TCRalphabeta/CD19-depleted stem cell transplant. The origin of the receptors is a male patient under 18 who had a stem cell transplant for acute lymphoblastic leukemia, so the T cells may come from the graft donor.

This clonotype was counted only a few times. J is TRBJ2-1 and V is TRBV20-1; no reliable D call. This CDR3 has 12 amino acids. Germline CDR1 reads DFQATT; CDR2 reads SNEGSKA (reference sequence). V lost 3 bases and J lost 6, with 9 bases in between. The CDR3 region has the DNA TGCAGTGCTAGTCTTCAGATCAATGAGCAGTTCTTC. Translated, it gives CSASLQINEQFF.

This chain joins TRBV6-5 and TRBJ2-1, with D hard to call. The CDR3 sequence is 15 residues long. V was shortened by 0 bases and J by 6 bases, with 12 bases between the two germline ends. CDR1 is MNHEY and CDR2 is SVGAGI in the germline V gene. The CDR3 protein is CASSYSSWVGNEQFF. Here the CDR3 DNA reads TGTGCCAGCAGTTACTCCTCGTGGGTGGGCAATGAGCAGTTCTTC.

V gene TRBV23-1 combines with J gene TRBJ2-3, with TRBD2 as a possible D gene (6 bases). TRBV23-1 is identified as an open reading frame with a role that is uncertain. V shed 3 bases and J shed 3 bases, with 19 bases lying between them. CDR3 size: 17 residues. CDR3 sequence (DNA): TGCGCCAGCAGTCACCAACTAGCCCCCCGGGGAACAGATACGCAGTATTTT. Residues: CASSHQLAPRGTDTQYF.

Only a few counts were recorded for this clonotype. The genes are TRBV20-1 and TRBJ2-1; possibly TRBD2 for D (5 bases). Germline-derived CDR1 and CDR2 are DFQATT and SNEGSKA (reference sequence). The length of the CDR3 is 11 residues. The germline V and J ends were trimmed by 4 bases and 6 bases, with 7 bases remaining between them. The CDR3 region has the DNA TGCAGTGCTACCGGACTCAATGAGCAGTTCTTC. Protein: CSATGLNEQFF.

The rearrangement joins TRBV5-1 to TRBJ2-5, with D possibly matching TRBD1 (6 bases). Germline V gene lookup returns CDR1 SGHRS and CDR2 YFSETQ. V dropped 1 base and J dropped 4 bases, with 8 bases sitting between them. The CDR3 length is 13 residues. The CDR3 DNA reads TGCGCCAGCAGCTTGCTGGGGGCAGAGACCCAGTACTTC. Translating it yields CASSLLGAETQYF.

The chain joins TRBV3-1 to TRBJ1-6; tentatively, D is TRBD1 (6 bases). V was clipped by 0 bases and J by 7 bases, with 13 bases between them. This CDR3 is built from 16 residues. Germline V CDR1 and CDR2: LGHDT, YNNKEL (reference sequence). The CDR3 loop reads CASSQDIRTENSPLHF. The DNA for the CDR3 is TGTGCCAGCAGCCAAGATATAAGGACAGAGAATTCACCCCTCCACTTT.

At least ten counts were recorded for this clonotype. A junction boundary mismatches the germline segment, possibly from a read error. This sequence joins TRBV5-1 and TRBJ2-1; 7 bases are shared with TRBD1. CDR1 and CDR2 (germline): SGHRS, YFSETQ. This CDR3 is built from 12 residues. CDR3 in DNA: TGTGCCAGCAGCTTATCAGGGGGAGAGCAGTTCTTC. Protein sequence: CASSLSGGEQFF.

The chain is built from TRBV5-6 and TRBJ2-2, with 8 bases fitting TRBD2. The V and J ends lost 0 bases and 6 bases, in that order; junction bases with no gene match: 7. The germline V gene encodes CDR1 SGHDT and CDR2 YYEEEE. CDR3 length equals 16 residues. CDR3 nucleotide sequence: TGTGCCAGCAGCTTGGAAGGACTAGCATCACCCGGGGAGCTGTTTTTT. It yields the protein CASSLEGLASPGELFF.

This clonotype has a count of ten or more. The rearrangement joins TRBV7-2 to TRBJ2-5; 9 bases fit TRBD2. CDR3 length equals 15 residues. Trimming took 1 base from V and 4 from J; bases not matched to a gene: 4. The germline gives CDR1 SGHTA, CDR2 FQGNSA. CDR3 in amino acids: CASSLGGAGGETQYF. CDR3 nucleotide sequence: TGTGCCAGCAGCTTAGGAGGAGCGGGAGGAGAGACCCAGTACTTC. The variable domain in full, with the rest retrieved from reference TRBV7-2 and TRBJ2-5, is GAGVSQSPSNKVTEKGKDVELRCDPISGHTALYWYRQSLGQGLEFLIYFQGNSAPDKSGLPSDRFSAERTGGSVSTLTIQRTQQEDSAVYLCASSLGGAGGETQYFGPGTRLLVL.

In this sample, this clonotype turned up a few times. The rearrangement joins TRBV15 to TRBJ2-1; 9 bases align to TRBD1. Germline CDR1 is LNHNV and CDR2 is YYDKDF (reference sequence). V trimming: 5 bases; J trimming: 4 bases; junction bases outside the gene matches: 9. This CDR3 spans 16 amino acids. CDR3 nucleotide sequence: TGTGCCACCAGCCTTCGGCTACAGGGGGCGTACAATGAGCAGTTCTTC. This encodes CATSLRLQGAYNEQFF. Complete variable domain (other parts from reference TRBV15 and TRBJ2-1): DAMVIQNPRYQVTQFGKPVTLSCSQTLNHNVMYWYQQKSSQAPKLLFHYYDKDFNNEADTPDNFQSRRPNTSFCFLDIRSPGLGDTAMYLCATSLRLQGAYNEQFFGPGTRLTVL.

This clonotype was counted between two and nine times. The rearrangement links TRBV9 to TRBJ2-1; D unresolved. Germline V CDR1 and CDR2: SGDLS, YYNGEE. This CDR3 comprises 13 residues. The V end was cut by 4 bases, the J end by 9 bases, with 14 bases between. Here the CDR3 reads CASSPDASPEQFF. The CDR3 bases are TGTGCCAGCAGCCCCGACGCTTCTCCTGAGCAGTTCTTC.

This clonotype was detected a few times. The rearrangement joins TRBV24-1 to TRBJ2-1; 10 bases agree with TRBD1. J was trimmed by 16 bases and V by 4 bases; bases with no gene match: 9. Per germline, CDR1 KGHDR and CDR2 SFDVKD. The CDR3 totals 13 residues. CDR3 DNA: TGTGCCACCAGTGACAGGGACAGGGGAACTAGATTCTTC. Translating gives CATSDRDRGTRFF.

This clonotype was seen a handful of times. For the CDR3, the DNA is TGTGCCAGCAGCTTAGTCGACAGAGAGCAGTACTTC. Protein product: CASSLVDREQYF. This rearrangement joins TRBV7-9 to TRBJ2-7, with D maybe TRBD1 (5 bases). Germline CDR1 and CDR2: SEHNR and FQNEAQ (reference sequence). V shed 1 base and J shed 7 bases, with 8 bases lying between them. The CDR3 extends over 12 amino acids.

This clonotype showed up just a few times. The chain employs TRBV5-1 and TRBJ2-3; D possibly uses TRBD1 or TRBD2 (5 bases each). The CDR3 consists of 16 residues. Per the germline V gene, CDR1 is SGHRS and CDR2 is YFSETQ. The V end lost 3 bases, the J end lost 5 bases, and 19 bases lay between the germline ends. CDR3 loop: CASSWGTGFSRDTQYF. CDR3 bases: TGCGCCAGCAGCTGGGGGACGGGCTTCTCTCGAGATACGCAGTATTTT.

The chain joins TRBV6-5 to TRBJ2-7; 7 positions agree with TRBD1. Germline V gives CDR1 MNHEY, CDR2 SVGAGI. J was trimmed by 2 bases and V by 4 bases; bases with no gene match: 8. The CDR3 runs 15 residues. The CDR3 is CASSFLTGTPYEQYF. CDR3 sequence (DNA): TGTGCCAGCAGTTTCCTGACAGGGACCCCCTACGAGCAGTACTTC.

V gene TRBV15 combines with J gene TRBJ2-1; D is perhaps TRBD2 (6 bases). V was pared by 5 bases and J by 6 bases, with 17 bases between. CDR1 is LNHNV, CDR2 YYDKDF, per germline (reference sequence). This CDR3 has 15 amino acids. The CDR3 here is CATSPGRLRGNEQFF. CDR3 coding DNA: TGTGCCACCAGCCCAGGGAGGCTTCGTGGCAATGAGCAGTTCTTC.

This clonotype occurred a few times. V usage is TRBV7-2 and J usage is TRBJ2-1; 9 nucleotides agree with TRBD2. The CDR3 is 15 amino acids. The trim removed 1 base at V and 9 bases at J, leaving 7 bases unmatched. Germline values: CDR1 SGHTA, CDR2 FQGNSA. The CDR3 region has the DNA TGTGCCAGCAGCTTAGGGGGCGGGAGGGCCACTGAGCAGTTCTTC. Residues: CASSLGGGRATEQFF.